A single sample gave rise to the 15 T cell receptor beta chains below, sequenced in a study of blood T cell repertoires in COVID-19. Here immunoSEQ multiplex PCR was the method, and the copy in TCRdb shows in-frame clones only, minus some. The sample lists 100,000 to 130,000 clones, 89% seen once, with 4.5% to 6% in the top ten. Specimen: peripheral blood. These receptors all stem from a man in his forties or fifties with active or convalescent COVID-19.

The genes are TRBV7-3 and TRBJ2-1; possible D gene TRBD1, 6 bases. CDR3 length: 15 amino acids. The V end was cut by 1 base, the J end by 7 bases, with 14 bases between. CDR1 and CDR2 (germline): SGHTA, FQGTGA. The CDR3, as DNA: TGTGCCAGCAGCTTAAACCGCGACAGGACAAATGAGCAGTTCTTC. Its translation: CASSLNRDRTNEQFF.

The rearrangement links TRBV7-9 to TRBJ1-2, with a weak D call TRBD1 (5 bases). Germline V gene lookup returns CDR1 SEHNR and CDR2 FQNEAQ (reference sequence). This CDR3 has 12 amino acids. Trimming removed 2 bases from V and 7 bases from J, with 8 bases in between. The CDR3 DNA sequence: TGTGCCAGCAGCTTACAGGGCTTTGGCTACACCTTC. Its protein is CASSLQGFGYTF.

The chain employs TRBV7-2 and TRBJ1-1; D might be TRBD1 (5 bases). CDR3 length: 13 amino acids. Germline lookup yields CDR1 SGHTA and CDR2 FQGNSA. V lost 7 bases and J 1 base, leaving 10 bases between the germline ends. This CDR3 is CASTRQSNTEAFF. CDR3 nucleotides: TGTGCCAGCACCCGACAGTCGAACACTGAAGCTTTCTTT.

The gene calls are TRBV4-3 and TRBJ2-2; 7 positions agree with TRBD1. V gave up 4 bases and J gave up 3 bases; unmatched junction bases: 2. The CDR3 contains 14 residues. Germline V gene lookup returns CDR1 LGHNA and CDR2 YSLEER. DNA for the CDR3: TGCGCCAGCAGCCCCGGGACAGACACCGGGGAGCTGTTTTTT. Protein sequence: CASSPGTDTGELFF.

This clone was observed once. This chain links TRBV3-1 (or the pseudogene TRBV3-2) with TRBJ2-7, with a tentative D call TRBD2 (5 bases). Germline CDR1 and CDR2: LGHDT and YNNKEL (reference sequence). Trimming took off 0 bases at V and 4 bases at J, with 13 bases between the two ends. The CDR3 is 15 residues long. The DNA of the CDR3 is TGTGCCAGCAGCCAAGAAATGGGAGAGGATTACGAGCAGTACTTC. This sequence encodes CASSQEMGEDYEQYF.

The V and J genes are TRBV7-2 and TRBJ1-4; unclear D gene. This CDR3 is built from 15 residues. Germline V CDR1 and CDR2: SGHTA, FQGNSA. V shed 5 bases and J shed 4 bases, with 14 bases lying between them. CDR3 DNA: TGTGCCAGCAGCCCAAGACGGGAAATTAATGAAAAACTGTTTTTT. This encodes CASSPRREINEKLFF.

CDR3 sequence reads: CASSLGGGGEKLFF. The CDR3 nucleotides read TGTGCCAGCAGCTTAGGGGGGGGCGGTGAAAAACTGTTTTTT. The rearrangement joins TRBV7-2 to TRBJ1-4; TRBD1 is a possible D gene (6 bases). The germline V gene encodes CDR1 SGHTA and CDR2 FQGNSA. The CDR3 consists of 14 residues. The V end was cut by 1 base, the J end by 7 bases, with 10 bases between.

The V call is TRBV7-9, the J call TRBJ1-4; TRBD1 agrees at 9 bases. Per the germline V gene, CDR1 is SEHNR and CDR2 is FQNEAQ (reference sequence). V lost 5 bases to trimming and J lost 8 bases; unmatched junction nucleotides: 9. The CDR3 is 15 amino acids. Here the CDR3 DNA reads TGTGCCAGCAGCACAACAGGGGGCTTAGGGGAAAAACTGTTTTTT. Encoded protein: CASSTTGGLGEKLFF.

The gene calls are TRBV7-3 and TRBJ2-2; weak D call: TRBD1 (7 bases). Germline CDR1 is SGHTA and CDR2 is FQGTGA. V dropped 5 bases and J dropped 7 bases, with 17 bases sitting between them. The CDR3 loop spans 15 amino acids. DNA of the CDR3: TGTGCCAGCAGCACAATTTCAGGGGGAGGCGGGGAGCTGTTTTTT. Translated, it gives CASSTISGGGGELFF.

V and J are TRBV11-3 and TRBJ2-1; D is perhaps TRBD2 (6 bases). Germline CDR1 reads SGHNT; CDR2 reads YENEEA. V lost 4 bases and J 4 bases, leaving 14 bases between the germline ends. The CDR3 length is 15 residues. The CDR3: CASSSGAGGYNEQFF. The CDR3 DNA reads TGTGCCAGCAGCTCTGGAGCGGGTGGTTACAATGAGCAGTTCTTC. Full variable domain (rest looked up from reference TRBV11-3 and TRBJ2-1): EAGVVQSPRYKIIEKKQPVAFWCNPISGHNTLYWYLQNLGQGPELLIRYENEEAVDDSQLPKDRFSAERLKGVDSTLKIQPAELGDSAVYLCASSSGAGGYNEQFFGPGTRLTVL.

The chain joins TRBV7-9 to TRBJ2-3; D remains unclear. The CDR3 length is 15 residues. Germline V gene sequence: CDR1 SEHNR, CDR2 FQNEAQ (reference sequence). V was pared by 7 bases and J by 1 base, with 15 bases between. CDR3 loop: CASTLTFSGTDTQYF. In DNA, the CDR3 is TGTGCCAGCACCCTGACTTTTTCGGGCACAGATACGCAGTATTTT.

This clone appeared once. The chain recombines TRBV3-1 (or the pseudogene TRBV3-2) with TRBJ2-7, with TRBD2 as a possible D gene (5 bases). This CDR3 is built from 15 residues. Trimming pared 0 bases from V and 5 bases from J, leaving 14 bases between. Germline lookup yields CDR1 LGHDT and CDR2 YNNKEL (reference sequence). This CDR3 is CASSQDPGKVDEQYF. CDR3 in DNA: TGTGCCAGCAGCCAAGATCCGGGAAAGGTAGACGAGCAGTACTTC.

This clone was detected only a few times. This chain connects TRBV28 to TRBJ1-2, with 9 bases matching TRBD1. The CDR3 spans 14 residues. Germline loops: CDR1 MDHEN, CDR2 SYDVKM. The junction had 3 bases not matched to a gene; V was cut back by 3 bases and J by 4 bases. The DNA of the CDR3 is TGTGCCAGCAGTTTGGGGGACAGGGCCTATGGCTACACCTTC. This codes for CASSLGDRAYGYTF.

The chain uses TRBV5-4 and TRBJ2-1, with D perhaps TRBD1 (6 bases). The CDR3 is 14 amino acids. Germline lookup yields CDR1 SGHNT and CDR2 YYREEE (reference sequence). Trimming removed 3 bases from V and 6 bases from J, with 13 bases in between. As DNA, the CDR3 is TGTGCCAGCAGCTCCACGAGGGGGTCCAATGAGCAGTTCTTC. Translated, it gives CASSSTRGSNEQFF. The complete variable domain, with remaining parts taken from reference TRBV5-4 and TRBJ2-1, reads ETGVTQSPTHLIKTRGQQVTLRCSSQSGHNTVSWYQQALGQGPQFIFQYYREEENGRGNFPPRFSGLQFPNYSSELNVNALELDDSALYLCASSSTRGSNEQFFGPGTRLTVL.

The gene calls are TRBV4-1 and TRBJ2-3, with 9 bases lining up with TRBD1. CDR3 length equals 16 residues. V shed 5 bases, J shed 2 bases, and the junction held 8 bases outside the gene matches. Germline CDR1 and CDR2: MGHRA and YSYEKL. The CDR3 DNA follows: TGCGCCAGCAGCGAGACGGACAGGGGATCCACAGATACGCAGTATTTT. It yields the protein CASSETDRGSTDTQYF.